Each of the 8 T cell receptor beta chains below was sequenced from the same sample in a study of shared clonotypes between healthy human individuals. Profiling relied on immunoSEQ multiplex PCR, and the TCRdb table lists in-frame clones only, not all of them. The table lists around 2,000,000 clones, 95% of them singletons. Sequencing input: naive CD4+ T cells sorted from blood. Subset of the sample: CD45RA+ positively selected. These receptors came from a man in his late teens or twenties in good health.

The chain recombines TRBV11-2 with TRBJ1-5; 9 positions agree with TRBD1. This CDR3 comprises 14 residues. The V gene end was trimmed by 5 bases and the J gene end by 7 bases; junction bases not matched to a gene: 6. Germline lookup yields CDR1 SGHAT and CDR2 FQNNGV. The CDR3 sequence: CASSLTGGDQPQHF. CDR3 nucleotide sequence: TGTGCCAGCAGCCTGACAGGGGGAGACCAGCCCCAGCATTTT.

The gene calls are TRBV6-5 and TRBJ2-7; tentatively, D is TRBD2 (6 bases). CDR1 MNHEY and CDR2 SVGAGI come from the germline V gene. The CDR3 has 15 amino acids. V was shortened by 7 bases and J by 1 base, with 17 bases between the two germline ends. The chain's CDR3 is CASTRGTAGSYEQYF. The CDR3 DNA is TGTGCCAGCACCCGCGGGACCGCTGGGTCCTACGAGCAGTACTTC.

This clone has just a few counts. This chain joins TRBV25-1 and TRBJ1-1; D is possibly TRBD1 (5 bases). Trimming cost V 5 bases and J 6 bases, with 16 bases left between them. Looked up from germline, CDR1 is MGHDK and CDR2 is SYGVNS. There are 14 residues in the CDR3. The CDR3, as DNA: TGTGCCAGCAGTCCCACCGGGATGGGGGCTGAAGCTTTCTTT. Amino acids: CASSPTGMGAEAFF.

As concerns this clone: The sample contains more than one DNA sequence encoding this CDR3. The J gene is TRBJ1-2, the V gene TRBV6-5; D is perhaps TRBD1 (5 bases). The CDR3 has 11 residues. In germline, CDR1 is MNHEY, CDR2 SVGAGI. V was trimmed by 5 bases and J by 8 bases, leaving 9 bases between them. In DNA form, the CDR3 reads TGTGCCAGCAGTACAGGTTTCGGCTACACCTTC. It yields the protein CASSTGFGYTF.

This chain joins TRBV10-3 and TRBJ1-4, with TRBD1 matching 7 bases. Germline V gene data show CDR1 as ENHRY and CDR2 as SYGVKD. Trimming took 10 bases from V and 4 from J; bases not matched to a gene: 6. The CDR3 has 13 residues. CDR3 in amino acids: CASTGQRNEKLFF. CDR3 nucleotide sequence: TGTGCCAGCACGGGACAGCGTAATGAAAAACTGTTTTTT.

The CDR3 DNA reads TGTGCCAGCAGCTTATCACAGGGGGCGCGCGAGTACTTC. Translation: CASSLSQGAREYF. The chain uses TRBV7-9 and TRBJ2-7; TRBD1 aligns across 9 bases. V trimming: 2 bases; J trimming: 11 bases; junction bases outside the gene matches: 7. The CDR3 contains 13 residues. Per the germline V gene, CDR1 is SEHNR and CDR2 is FQNEAQ (reference sequence).

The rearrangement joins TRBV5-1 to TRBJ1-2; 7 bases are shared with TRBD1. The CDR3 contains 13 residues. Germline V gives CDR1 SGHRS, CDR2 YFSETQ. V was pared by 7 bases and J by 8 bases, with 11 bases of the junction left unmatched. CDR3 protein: CASAWDSRSGYTF. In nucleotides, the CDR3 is TGCGCCAGCGCCTGGGACAGCCGTTCGGGCTACACCTTC.

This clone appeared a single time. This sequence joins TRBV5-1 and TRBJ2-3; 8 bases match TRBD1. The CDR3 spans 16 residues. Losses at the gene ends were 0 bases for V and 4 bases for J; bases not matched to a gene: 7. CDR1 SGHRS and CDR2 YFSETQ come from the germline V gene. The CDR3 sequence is CASSLGGQGIADTQYF. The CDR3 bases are TGCGCCAGCAGCTTGGGAGGACAGGGTATCGCAGATACGCAGTATTTT.